This T cell receptor (beta chain) was observed in a study of T-cell memory formation after mild COVID-19 (dated by TCRdb to about 2021). Study-wide context: TCR sequence clusters from the two donors were largely donor specific. In a couple of donors, T-cell clones that expanded and contracted after mild COVID-19 were tracked by sequencing TCRalpha and TCRbeta repertoires over time. The cohort comprised two young, previously healthy adult volunteers, one female and one male. The paper's findings and limits, for the study overall: Some responding clones were detected in pre-infection memory, suggesting pre-existing cross-reactive memory T cells joined the SARS-CoV-2 response. Clones that contracted from day 15 to 85 showed balanced CD4/CD8 phenotypes, whereas a second wave of clones that expanded from day 15 to 37 leaned towards CD4+. The study included only a couple of mild cases, and larger cohorts that include severe cases with pre-infection samples were judged to be necessary. Contracting CD4+ clones appeared mostly in the CM and EM memory subsets, whereas CD8+ clones were enriched in EMRA. Whether the second-wave clones peaking on day 37 were SARS-CoV-2 specific was not confirmed.

Ficoll-Paque density gradient centrifugation was the method used to isolate PBMCs. The sequencer was an Illumina NovaSeq 6000. TCRalpha and TCRbeta cDNA libraries were built by 5'RACE with constant-segment primers, adding sample barcodes and unique molecular identifiers. Trizol reagent was used to extract RNA from every sample. Library amplification was performed in two PCR steps, and a second sample barcode and Illumina TruSeq adapters were introduced in the second step. Libraries were sequenced on an Illumina NovaSeq with 2 x 150 bp paired-end reads. On the study's bioinformatics: With migec v1.2.7, reads were demultiplexed and then collapsed into UMI-guided consensus sequences. Using mixcr v2.1.11, the UMI consensuses were aligned to TRA and TRB V and J templates and assembled into clonotypes. Clonotypes were classified as expanded or contracted when called significant by both edgeR and NoisET, with noise models trained on biological replicates. For edgeR calls, the cutoffs were a false discovery rate-adjusted p below 0.01 and a log2 fold-change threshold of 1. PCA with hierarchical clustering of max-normalized trajectories of the 1000 most abundant clonotypes was used as exploratory dynamics analysis. Each responding clone was given a CD4 or CD8 phenotype based on the CD4+ and CD8+ repertoires, which had been sequenced separately. TCRdb ran its own pipeline on the public reads, namely fastp trimming at Q25 and MiXCR clone calling, and kept in-frame beta chains. Entries that share a CDR3 protein sequence are merged under the most common genes and DNA. The V and J calls were determined by TCRdb, not by the authors. The sample table shows 120,000 or so distinct CDR3 sequences, and roughly 15% are seen once. Over 11% of the sample goes to the ten largest clones.

V lost 7 bases and J lost 5 bases; the stretch between them is 14 bases long. Taken from the germline V gene, the CDR1 and CDR2 loops are SGHTA and FQGNSA. The CDR3 covers 13 residues, taking in both the cysteine and the phenylalanine. Only the CDR3 portion is preserved as DNA: 39 bases, with reading frame beginning at the first base. The sample holds a few counts of this clonotype. This receptor's antigen is unknown. No base quality information exists; no much larger clone differs at one position. Sequencing was carried out using PBMCs or a T cell subset sorted from them (not recorded which). The chain employs TRBV7-2 and TRBJ2-5; the D gene could be either TRBD1 or TRBD2, each agreeing at 5 bases. This TCR came from an adult woman who had mild COVID-19 (a few samples of this study predate the infection). The sample titles of this study are shuffled in the database, so cell type and time point are left out; the donor was told from shared clones. The nucleotide sequence is TGTGCCAGCACCCAAAGGGGAGCGGAGACCCAGTACTTC. The encoded protein is CASTQRGAETQYF.